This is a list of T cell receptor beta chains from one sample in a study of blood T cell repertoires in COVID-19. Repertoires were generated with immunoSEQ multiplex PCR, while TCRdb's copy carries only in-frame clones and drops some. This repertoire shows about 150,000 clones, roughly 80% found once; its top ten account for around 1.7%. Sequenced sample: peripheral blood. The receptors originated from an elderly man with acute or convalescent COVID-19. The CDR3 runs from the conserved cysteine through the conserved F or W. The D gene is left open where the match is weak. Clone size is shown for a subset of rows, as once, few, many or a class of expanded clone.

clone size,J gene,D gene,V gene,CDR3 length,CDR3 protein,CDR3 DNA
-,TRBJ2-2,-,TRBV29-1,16,CSALIRGQINTGELFF,TGCAGCGCCTTGATCCGTGGACAGATTAACACCGGGGAGCTGTTTTTT
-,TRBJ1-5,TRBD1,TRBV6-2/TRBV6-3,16,CASSRPGQGMGQPQHF,TGTGCCAGCAGTAGACCGGGACAGGGAATGGGCCAGCCCCAGCATTTT
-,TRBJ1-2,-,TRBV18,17,CASSPPSAGLAPYGYTF,TGTGCCAGCTCACCACCGTCGGCAGGCCTTGCCCCCTATGGCTACACCTTC
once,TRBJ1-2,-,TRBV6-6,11,CASSTDSGYTF,TGTGCCAGCAGTACCGACAGTGGCTACACCTTC
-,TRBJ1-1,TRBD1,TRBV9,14,CASSVGQGNTEAFF,TGTGCCAGCAGCGTAGGACAGGGAAACACTGAAGCTTTCTTT
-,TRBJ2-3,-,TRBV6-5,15,CASSSVASGTDTQYF,TGTGCCAGCAGTTCCGTAGCGAGTGGCACAGATACGCAGTATTTT
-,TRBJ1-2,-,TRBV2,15,CASSEGPRRSYGYTF,TGTGCCAGCAGTGAAGGTCCCCGGCGGAGCTATGGCTACACCTTC
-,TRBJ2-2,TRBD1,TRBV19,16,CASSPKGTAFLGELFF,TGTGCCAGTAGTCCCAAGGGGACAGCTTTTTTGGGGGAGCTGTTTTTT
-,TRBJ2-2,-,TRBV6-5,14,CASNGGAGTGELFF,TGTGCCAGCAATGGAGGGGCGGGCACCGGGGAGCTGTTTTTT
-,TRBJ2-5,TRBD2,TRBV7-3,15,CASSLNGGRPETQYF,TGTGCCAGCAGCTTAAACGGGGGGAGGCCAGAGACCCAGTACTTC
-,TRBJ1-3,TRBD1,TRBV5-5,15,CASRRTGTGGNTIYF,TGTGCCAGCAGACGAACCGGGACAGGGGGAAACACCATATATTTT
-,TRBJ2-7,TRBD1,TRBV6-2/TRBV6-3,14,CASSIRDSSYEQYF,TGTGCCAGCAGTATCCGGGACAGCTCCTACGAGCAGTACTTC
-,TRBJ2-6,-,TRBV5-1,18,CASSLTGGRGSGANVLTF,TGCGCCAGCAGCCTAACCGGGGGACGGGGCTCTGGGGCCAACGTCCTGACTTTC
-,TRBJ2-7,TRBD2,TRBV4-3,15,CASSQGLAGSYEQYF,TGCGCCAGCAGCCAAGGTCTAGCGGGGAGCTACGAGCAGTACTTC
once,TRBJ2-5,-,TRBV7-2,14,CASSPRGREETQYF,TGTGCCAGCAGCCCCAGGGGCCGGGAAGAGACCCAGTACTTC
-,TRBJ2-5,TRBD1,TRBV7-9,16,CASSLGGQGFRETQYF,TGTGCCAGCAGCTTAGGAGGACAGGGATTTAGAGAGACCCAGTACTTC
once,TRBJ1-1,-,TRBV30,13,CAWSPGQVTEAFF,TGTGCCTGGAGTCCAGGGCAGGTTACTGAAGCTTTCTTT
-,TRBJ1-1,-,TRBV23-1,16,CASSQLLGLVNTEAFF,TGCGCCAGCAGTCAGCTGCTCGGGTTAGTGAACACTGAAGCTTTCTTT
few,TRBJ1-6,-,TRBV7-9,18,CASSSIGAGRYENSPLHF,TGTGCCAGCAGCTCGATAGGGGCAGGGCGCTATGAAAATTCACCCCTCCACTTT
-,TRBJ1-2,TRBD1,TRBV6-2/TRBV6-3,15,CASSYDAAGGYGYTF,TGTGCCAGCAGTTACGACGCCGCAGGGGGCTATGGCTACACCTTC
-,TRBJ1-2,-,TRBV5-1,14,CASSLTGGANGYTF,TGCGCCAGCAGCTTGACGGGGGGCGCAAATGGCTACACCTTC
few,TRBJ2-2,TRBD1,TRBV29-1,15,CSVEVRQGTPGELFF,TGCAGCGTTGAGGTCCGACAGGGTACACCCGGGGAGCTGTTTTTT
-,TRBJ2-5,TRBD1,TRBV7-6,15,CASSLGGQGEETQYF,TGTGCCAGCAGCTTAGGAGGACAGGGAGAAGAGACCCAGTACTTC
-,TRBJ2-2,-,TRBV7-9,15,CASSLLSGGTGELFF,TGTGCCAGCAGCTTATTGAGCGGAGGGACCGGGGAGCTGTTTTTT
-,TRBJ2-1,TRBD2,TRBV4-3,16,CASSQGASGGNNEQFF,TGCGCCAGCAGCCAAGGGGCTAGCGGGGGGAACAATGAGCAGTTCTTC
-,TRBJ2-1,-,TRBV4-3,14,CASSPGGSRTQQFF,TGCGCCAGCAGCCCTGGGGGGAGCAGGACTCAGCAGTTCTTC
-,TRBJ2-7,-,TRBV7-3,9,CASEGEQYF,TGTGCCAGCGAGGGCGAGCAGTACTTC
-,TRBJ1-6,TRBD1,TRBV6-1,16,CASSARPGQGHSPLHF,TGTGCCAGCAGTGCCCGCCCGGGACAGGGGCATTCACCCCTCCACTTT
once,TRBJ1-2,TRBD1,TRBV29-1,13,CSAPGQGDFGYTF,TGCAGCGCACCGGGACAGGGGGATTTTGGCTACACCTTC
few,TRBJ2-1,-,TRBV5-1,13,CASSAVTDNEQFF,TGCGCCAGCAGCGCCGTAACAGACAATGAGCAGTTCTTC
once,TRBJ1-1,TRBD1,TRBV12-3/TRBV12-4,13,CASSSQGYTEAFF,TGTGCCAGCAGCTCACAGGGGTACACTGAAGCTTTCTTT
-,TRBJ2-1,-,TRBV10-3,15,CAIRKPGQVNNEQFF,TGTGCCATCCGAAAACCGGGACAAGTGAACAATGAGCAGTTCTTC
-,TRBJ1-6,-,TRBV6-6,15,CASSRGNPHNSPLHF,TGTGCCAGCAGTAGGGGAAATCCACATAATTCACCCCTCCACTTT
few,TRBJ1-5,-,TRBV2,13,CASMKGVRQPQHF,TGTGCCAGCATGAAGGGGGTAAGGCAGCCCCAGCATTTT
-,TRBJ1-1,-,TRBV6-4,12,CASSRGDTEAFF,TGTGCCAGCAGCAGGGGAGACACTGAAGCTTTCTTT
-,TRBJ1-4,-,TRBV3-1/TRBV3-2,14,CASSQRGVNEKLFF,TGTGCCAGCAGCCAACGGGGGGTTAATGAAAAACTGTTTTTT
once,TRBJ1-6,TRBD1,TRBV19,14,CASQRDRNNSPLHF,TGTGCCAGTCAAAGGGACAGGAATAATTCACCCCTCCACTTT
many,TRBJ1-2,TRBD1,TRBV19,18,CASSFHRQGPILNYGYTF,TGTGCCAGTAGTTTTCACCGACAGGGGCCAATCCTTAACTATGGCTACACCTTC
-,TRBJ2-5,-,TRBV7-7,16,CASSLRVREYQETQYF,TGTGCTAGCAGCTTAAGGGTTAGGGAGTACCAAGAGACCCAGTACTTC
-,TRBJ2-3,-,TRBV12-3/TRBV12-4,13,CASSSRGTDTQYF,TGTGCCAGCAGCAGCAGGGGCACAGATACGCAGTATTTT
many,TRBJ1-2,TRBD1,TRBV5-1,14,CASSLAGTGGGYTF,TGCGCCAGCAGCTTGGCCGGGACAGGGGGCGGCTACACCTTC
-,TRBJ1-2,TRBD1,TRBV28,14,CASSLAGTGGGYTF,TGTGCCAGCAGTTTGGCCGGGACAGGGGGTGGCTACACCTTC
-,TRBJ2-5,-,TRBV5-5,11,CAGGTMETQYF,TGTGCCGGCGGCACTATGGAGACCCAGTACTTC
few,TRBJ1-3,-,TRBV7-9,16,CASSRAGEYSGNTIYF,TGTGCCAGCAGCCGTGCGGGGGAGTACTCTGGAAACACCATATATTTT
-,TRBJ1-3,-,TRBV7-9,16,CASSLAAGISGNTIYF,TGTGCCAGCAGCTTAGCGGCGGGGATCTCTGGAAACACCATATATTTT
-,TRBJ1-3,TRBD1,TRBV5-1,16,CASSQSGQGTGNTIYF,TGCGCCAGCAGCCAAAGCGGACAGGGCACTGGAAACACCATATATTTT
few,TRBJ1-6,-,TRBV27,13,CASSPGRLSPLHF,TGTGCCAGCAGTCCCGGTCGACTTTCACCCCTCCACTTT
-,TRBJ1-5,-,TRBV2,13,CASSEWRNQPQHF,TGTGCCAGCAGTGAATGGCGCAATCAGCCCCAGCATTTT
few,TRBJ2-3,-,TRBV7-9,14,CASSLGRGSDTQYF,TGTGCCAGCAGCTTGGGTCGGGGTTCAGATACGCAGTATTTT
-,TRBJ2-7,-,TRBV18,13,CASSPGREYEQYF,TGTGCCAGCTCACCAGGAAGGGAGTACGAGCAGTACTTC
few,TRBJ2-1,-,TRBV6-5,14,CASRHRGSISEQFF,TGTGCCAGCAGGCATAGGGGGTCTATCAGTGAGCAGTTCTTC
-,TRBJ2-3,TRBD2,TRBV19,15,CASSSGLAWADTQYF,TGTGCCAGTAGTTCGGGACTAGCGTGGGCAGATACGCAGTATTTT
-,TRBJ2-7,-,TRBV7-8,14,CASSLGRRSYEQYF,TGTGCCAGCAGCTTAGGGCGGAGGTCCTACGAGCAGTACTTC
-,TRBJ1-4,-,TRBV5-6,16,CASSLGQLALNEKLFF,TGTGCCAGCAGCTTGGGACAACTAGCCCTTAATGAAAAACTGTTTTTT
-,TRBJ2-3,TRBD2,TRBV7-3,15,CASSPTSGGPDTQYF,TGTGCCAGCAGCCCAACTAGCGGGGGGCCAGATACGCAGTATTTT
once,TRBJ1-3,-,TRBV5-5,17,CASSLLSSGQRGNTIYF,TGTGCCAGCAGCTTGCTCTCGTCGGGTCAGCGAGGAAACACCATATATTTT
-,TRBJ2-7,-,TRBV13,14,CASSLVGLTYEQYF,TGTGCCAGCAGCTTAGTGGGGCTCACCTACGAGCAGTACTTC
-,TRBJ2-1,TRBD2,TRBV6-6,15,CASRQGLAGGDEQFF,TGTGCCAGCAGACAAGGACTAGCGGGGGGGGATGAGCAGTTCTTC
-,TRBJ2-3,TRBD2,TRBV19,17,CASSIGGTSGGIDTQYF,TGTGCCAGTAGTATAGGCGGGACTAGCGGGGGTATAGATACGCAGTATTTT